This TCR beta chain was recorded in a study of response to subunit inactivated influenza vaccine. Study-level points and caveats: Authors suggested each seasonal influenza vaccination recruits few new T cells.

Germline CDR1 LGHDT, CDR2 YNNKEL (reference sequence). The CDR3 is made up of 15 amino acids. A word on this clonotype: Its antigen remains unknown. One junction end does not reproduce the germline sequence, and a read error may be involved.

MiXCR was run by TCRdb on the RT-PCR reads, yielding one entry per CDR3 protein. There are around 190,000 distinct CDR3 sequences in the sample; around 9.2% occur only once, and about a tenth lies in the top ten. The material was non-naive T cells sorted from PBMCs, obtained on the day of vaccination. This chain uses TRBV3-1 with TRBJ2-3, with D perhaps matching TRBD1 (6 bases). The TCR originated in a man aged 50 to 59 who received an inactivated influenza vaccine. CDR3 sequence reads: CASSQGTASTHTQYF. In nucleotides, the CDR3 is TGTGCCAGCAGCCAAGGGACAGCTAGCACACATACGCAGTATTTT.